Detailed here is one TCR beta chain. The antigen is unknown. Gene names and germline match the mouse. This sample was included in a study of tissue T cells after allogeneic stem cell transplantation. Study findings and constraints: Alloreactivity or antigen specificity of tissue TCRs was not determined; some clones might be host cells.

Documented time point: mouse harvest day 7 after allogeneic transplant. Mouse grafts combined 10^7 T-cell-depleted bone marrow cells with 10^6 splenic CD5+ T cells. B6 (H2b) cells into BALB/c (H2d) mice; tissues taken at day 7 or 14. The data were produced by immunoSEQ multiplex PCR, yet TCRdb's version contains in-frame clones alone and is incomplete. The table lists about 8,300 clones, approximately 50% of them singletons, with around 7.1% in the top ten. Specimen: gut tissue. This sequence was found in a female BALB/c mouse given C57BL/6 T cells with graft-versus-host disease after an allogeneic hematopoietic cell transplant.

The sequenced part of the CDR3 DNA is TGTGCCAGCGGTGATCCCAGGAGTGGTCAAAACACCTTGTAC. It yields the protein CASGDPRSGQNTLY. The whole CDR3 region reads CASGDPRSGQNTLYF. The chain employs TRBV13-2 and TRBJ2-4; no clear D gene. The CDR3 end lies 1 residue beyond the end of the read and is filled in from the germline J gene. V lost 1 base, J lost 1 base, and 10 bases lay in between. The germline gives CDR1 NNHNN, CDR2 SYGAGS (reference sequence). This CDR3 has 15 residues.